This T cell receptor (beta chain) was obtained from a study of T-cell memory formation after mild COVID-19. Study conclusions and caveats: Mostly located in CM and EM were contracting CD4+ clones, with contracting CD8+ clones located in EMRA.

This clonotype has only a few counts. Its antigen is not known. TCRdb itself ran the 5' RACE reads through MiXCR, one entry per CDR3 protein. This sample has 350,000 to 500,000 distinct CDR3 sequences, with around 19% found just once. Trimming pared 6 bases from V and 9 bases from J, leaving 18 bases between. There are 14 residues in the CDR3. Germline CDR1 is SEHNR and CDR2 is FQNEAQ (reference sequence). The sequenced sample consisted of PBMCs or a T cell subset sorted from them (not recorded which). The clonotype comes from an adult woman who had mild COVID-19 (a few samples of this study predate the infection). Cell type and time point are not known. The gene calls are TRBV7-9 and TRBJ2-1, with D hard to call. The CDR3 DNA is TGTGCCAGCAGATCTAGAGTCCGTGGCAGTGAGCAGTTCTTC. Protein sequence: CASRSRVRGSEQFF.